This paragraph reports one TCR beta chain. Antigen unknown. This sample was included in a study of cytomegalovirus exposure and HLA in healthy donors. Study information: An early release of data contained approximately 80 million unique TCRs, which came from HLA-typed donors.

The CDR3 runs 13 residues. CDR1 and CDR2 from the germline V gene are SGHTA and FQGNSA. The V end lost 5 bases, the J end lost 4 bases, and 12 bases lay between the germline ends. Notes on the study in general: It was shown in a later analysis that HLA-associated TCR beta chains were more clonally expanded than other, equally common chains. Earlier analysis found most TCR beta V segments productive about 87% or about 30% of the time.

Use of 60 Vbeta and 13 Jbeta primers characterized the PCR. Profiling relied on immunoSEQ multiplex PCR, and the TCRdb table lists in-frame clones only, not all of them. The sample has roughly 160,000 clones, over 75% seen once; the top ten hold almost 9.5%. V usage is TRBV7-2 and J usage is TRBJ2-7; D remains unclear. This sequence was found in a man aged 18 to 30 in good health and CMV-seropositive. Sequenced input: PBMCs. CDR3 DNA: TGTGCCAGCAGCCCCCGAGAGTTTTACGAGCAGTACTTC. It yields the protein CASSPREFYEQYF.